These 32 T cell receptor beta chains share one sample of origin, sequenced in a study of T cell responses to AZD1222 COVID-19 vaccine (dated by TCRdb to the early 2020s). This specimen's time point label, interpreted: baseline before first vaccination. The library relied on the immunoSEQ multiplex PCR assay. The immuneACCESS repertoire file appears here via TCRdb, limited to in-frame rearrangements. These files lack a portion of the clones; in checked studies, under half of the deficit traces to unresolved V genes, and the cause of the others is not known. The sample contains tens of thousands of clones, about nine tenths of them found a single time. The ten largest clonotypes hold about 24% of the sample. The sample was peripheral blood, taken on day 0 of AZD1222 vaccination. The receptors were sampled from an adult in good health.

CDR3 protein: CASSSLAVPYEQYF. Here the CDR3 DNA reads TGTGCCAGCAGTTCCCTAGCGGTTCCTTACGAGCAGTACTTC. The chain couples TRBV2 to TRBJ2-7; 7 positions agree with TRBD2. Trimming at V came to 5 bases and at J to 4 bases, leaving 8 bases not matched to a gene. Germline-derived CDR1 and CDR2 are SNHLY and FYNNEI. The CDR3 spans 14 residues. Variable domain in full (rest from reference TRBV2 and TRBJ2-7): EPEVTQTPSHQVTQMGQEVILRCVPISNHLYFYWYRQILGQKVEFLVSFYNNEISEKSEIFDDQFSVERPDGSNFTLKIRSTKLEDSAMYFCASSSLAVPYEQYFGPGTRLTVT.

J is TRBJ1-2 and V is TRBV4-1; TRBD1 is a possible D gene (6 bases). CDR1 MGHRA and CDR2 YSYEKL come from the germline V gene. The length of the CDR3 is 13 residues. Trimming removed 1 base from V and 8 bases from J, with 11 bases in between. The CDR3 sequence is CASSQVEGDGYTF. The CDR3 DNA is TGCGCCAGCAGCCAAGTTGAGGGGGACGGCTACACCTTC.

The gene calls are TRBV11-2 and TRBJ1-2, with TRBD1 identical over 8 bases. The length of the CDR3 is 13 residues. V trimming: 5 bases; J trimming: 2 bases; junction bases outside the gene matches: 1. Germline V CDR1 and CDR2: SGHAT, FQNNGV. CDR3 sequence reads: CASSRTGNYGYTF. Written as DNA, the CDR3 is TGTGCCAGCAGCAGGACAGGGAACTATGGCTACACCTTC.

The chain links TRBV29-1 to TRBJ1-1; D is unclear. Germline V CDR1 and CDR2: SQVTM, ANQGSEA. The germline V and J ends were trimmed by 8 bases and 3 bases, with 22 bases remaining between them. This CDR3 comprises 15 residues. CDR3 loop: CSSPDRGRKDTEAFF. CDR3 DNA sequence: TGCAGCTCCCCCGACCGAGGGCGGAAGGACACTGAAGCTTTCTTT.

J is TRBJ1-1 and V is TRBV30; D remains unclear. Trimming pared 0 bases from V and 1 base from J, leaving 15 bases between. The CDR3 is 16 amino acids. Looked up from germline, CDR1 is GTSNPN and CDR2 is SVGIG (reference sequence). CDR3 nucleotide sequence: TGTGCCTGGAGTGTTTATCGGTACGGTAAGAACACTGAAGCTTTCTTT. Its protein is CAWSVYRYGKNTEAFF.

This clone appeared a single time. V usage is TRBV18 and J usage is TRBJ2-1; D is undetermined. Germline V lookup: CDR1 KGHSH, CDR2 LQKENI. Trimming removed 0 bases at V and 7 bases at J, with 13 bases between. The CDR3 is made up of 15 amino acids. Here the CDR3 DNA reads TGTGCCAGCTCACCACCGACAAACCTGGAGAATGAGCAGTTCTTC. The encoded protein is CASSPPTNLENEQFF.

This sequence joins TRBV30 and TRBJ2-2, with D perhaps TRBD1 (6 bases). Per the germline V gene, CDR1 is GTSNPN and CDR2 is SVGIG (reference sequence). The CDR3 is 16 residues long. Deletions cut 0 bases from V and 5 bases from J, with 16 bases between. CDR3 sequence reads: CAWSVLGQGKTGELFF. Written as DNA, the CDR3 is TGTGCCTGGAGTGTATTAGGGCAGGGGAAAACCGGGGAGCTGTTTTTT.

The chain combines TRBV27 with TRBJ1-6; TRBD1 might be the D (5 bases). The CDR3 loop spans 14 amino acids. The ends were cut back, 7 bases at V and 10 bases at J, with 17 bases in the middle. CDR1 is MNHEY, CDR2 SMNVEV, per germline (reference sequence). CDR3 residues: CASTLAAGPSPLHF. CDR3 coding DNA: TGTGCCAGCACTTTGGCAGCGGGGCCGTCACCCCTCCACTTT.

The rearrangement joins TRBV11-1 to TRBJ2-7; tentative D call: TRBD2 (5 bases). In germline, CDR1 is SGHAT, CDR2 FQDESV (reference sequence). V dropped 1 base and J dropped 3 bases, with 10 bases sitting between them. The CDR3 totals 14 residues. This chain's CDR3 is CASSLGGRYYEQYF. The CDR3, as DNA: TGTGCCAGCAGCTTAGGTGGGAGATACTACGAGCAGTACTTC.

The gene calls are TRBV29-1 and TRBJ1-2, with 11 bases that match TRBD1. This CDR3 is 14 amino acids long. J lost 8 bases, V lost 3 bases, and 8 bases had no gene match. The germline V gene has CDR1 SQVTM and CDR2 ANQGSEA. The CDR3 nucleotides read TGCAGCGTTGAGGATTGGACAGGGGGCGAGGGCTACACCTTC. It yields the protein CSVEDWTGGEGYTF.

V usage is TRBV6-5 and J usage is TRBJ1-4; D remains unclear. Germline CDR1 and CDR2: MNHEY and SVGAGI. This CDR3 contains 14 residues. V was pared by 6 bases and J by 8 bases, with 16 bases between. This CDR3 reads CASSAGRGREKLFF. As DNA, the CDR3 is TGTGCCAGCAGCGCCGGTCGGGGAAGGGAAAAACTGTTTTTT.

The gene calls are TRBV28 and TRBJ2-3; perhaps TRBD1 as D (5 bases). V dropped 6 bases and J dropped 4 bases, with 8 bases sitting between them. The CDR3 runs to 12 residues. Looked up from germline, CDR1 is MDHEN and CDR2 is SYDVKM. CDR3 DNA: TGTGCCAGCAGCAGGGTCGCAGATACGCAGTATTTT. This sequence encodes CASSRVADTQYF. The complete variable domain, with remaining parts taken from reference TRBV28 and TRBJ2-3, reads DVKVTQSSRYLVKRTGEKVFLECVQDMDHENMFWYRQDPGLGLRLIYFSYDVKMKEKGDIPEGYSVSREKKERFSLILESASTNQTSMYLCASSRVADTQYFGPGTRLTVL.

The V gene is TRBV5-4, the J gene TRBJ2-7; 8 bases are a match to TRBD1. Germline V gene data show CDR1 as SGHNT and CDR2 as YYREEE (reference sequence). The length of the CDR3 is 15 residues. The trim removed 4 bases at V and 0 bases at J, leaving 6 bases unmatched. This CDR3 is CASSQKTGDSYEQYF. Written as DNA, the CDR3 is TGTGCCAGCAGCCAGAAGACAGGGGACTCCTACGAGCAGTACTTC. The whole variable domain, filled in from reference TRBV5-4 and TRBJ2-7, reads ETGVTQSPTHLIKTRGQQVTLRCSSQSGHNTVSWYQQALGQGPQFIFQYYREEENGRGNFPPRFSGLQFPNYSSELNVNALELDDSALYLCASSQKTGDSYEQYFGPGTRLTVT.

CDR3 bases: TGTGCCAGCAGCCTGGGGGGATCTAGCGGGCCGGAGGAGACCCAGTACTTC. It is translated as CASSLGGSSGPEETQYF. The rearrangement links TRBV7-9 to TRBJ2-5, with 8 bases identical to TRBD2. Unmatched junction bases numbered 16, after V lost 5 bases and J lost 5 bases. This CDR3 contains 17 residues. Germline V gene lookup returns CDR1 SEHNR and CDR2 FQNEAQ (reference sequence).

The chain has TRBV9 and TRBJ2-1, with 7 bases identical to TRBD1. The germline gives CDR1 SGDLS, CDR2 YYNGEE. CDR3 length: 15 amino acids. Trimming at V came to 3 bases and at J to 1 base, leaving 4 bases not matched to a gene. The CDR3 is CASSADRFSYNEQFF. CDR3 DNA: TGTGCCAGCAGCGCGGACAGGTTTTCCTACAATGAGCAGTTCTTC.

J is TRBJ2-1 and V is TRBV11-3, with D uncertain. The CDR3 length is 11 residues. V lost 1 base, J lost 6 bases, and 1 base lay in between. From germline, CDR1 is SGHNT and CDR2 YENEEA. CDR3 in DNA: TGTGCCAGCAGCTTAGGCAATGAGCAGTTCTTC. Residues: CASSLGNEQFF.

This clone was observed a few times. The chain recombines TRBV19 with TRBJ1-2, with D unclear. This CDR3 is 11 amino acids long. The germline gives CDR1 LNHDA, CDR2 SQIVND (reference sequence). V was pared by 5 bases and J by 8 bases, with 9 bases between. The CDR3 DNA follows: TGTGCCAGTAGTCAAGGATCGGGCTACACCTTC. This codes for CASSQGSGYTF.

This chain connects TRBV30 to TRBJ1-1; no clear D gene. This CDR3 has 15 residues. CDR1 is GTSNPN, CDR2 SVGIG, per germline (reference sequence). Trimming cost V 0 bases and J 6 bases, with 17 bases left between them. This CDR3 is CAWSVRLGAAPEAFF. The CDR3 nucleotides read TGTGCCTGGAGTGTAAGGCTAGGTGCGGCGCCTGAAGCTTTCTTT.

There are a few counts of this clone. This chain links TRBV6-5 with TRBJ2-1; the match to TRBD2 covers 13 bases. This CDR3 has 16 amino acids. V shed 4 bases, J shed 7 bases, and the junction held 7 bases outside the gene matches. Germline V gene lookup returns CDR1 MNHEY and CDR2 SVGAGI. The CDR3 region has the DNA TGTGCCAGCAGTTGGCCGGGGACTAGCGGGGTAAATGAGCAGTTCTTC. It translates to CASSWPGTSGVNEQFF.

About this clone itself: A read error may produce the germline difference seen at one junction end. The chain couples TRBV9 to TRBJ2-3, with 7 nucleotides matching TRBD2. The germline V gene encodes CDR1 SGDLS and CDR2 YYNGEE. This CDR3 has 18 residues. CDR3 protein: CARSGDWGGNFYTDTQYF. The CDR3 DNA sequence: TGTGCCCGCAGCGGAGATTGGGGGGGGAACTTCTACACAGATACGCAGTATTTT.

In this sample, this clone turned up a few times. V gene TRBV7-9 combines with J gene TRBJ1-5, with D uncertain. Germline CDR1 and CDR2: SEHNR and FQNEAQ (reference sequence). V was clipped by 3 bases and J by 7 bases, with 7 bases between them. The CDR3 is 12 amino acids. CDR3 in amino acids: CASSFAGQPQHF. CDR3 bases: TGTGCCAGCAGCTTTGCGGGGCAGCCCCAGCATTTT.

This chain links TRBV2 with TRBJ1-2; D uncertain. The V gene's germline CDR1 is SNHLY and CDR2 FYNNEI. V lost 6 bases and J lost 8, with 16 bases in between. This CDR3 has 13 residues. The CDR3 coding sequence is TGTGCCAGCAGCGCCTTATCGGTCGGCGGCTACACCTTC. It is translated as CASSALSVGGYTF.

The CDR3 bases are TGTGCCAGCAGTTACTCCCTTTCTGGGCCCCAGCATTTT. This translates into CASSYSLSGPQHF. The V gene is TRBV6-6, the J gene TRBJ1-5, with unresolved D. The CDR3 consists of 13 residues. With 0 bases removed from V and 9 bases from J, the gap between germline ends came to 9 bases. CDR1 is MNHNY, CDR2 SVGAGI, per germline (reference sequence).

The CDR3 coding sequence is TGTGCCAGCAGCTTAGCCGACAGAAAATCCTACGAGCAGTACTTC. It translates to CASSLADRKSYEQYF. The V gene is TRBV7-8, the J gene TRBJ2-7; possibly TRBD1 for D (5 bases). Trimming removed 0 bases from V and 1 base from J, with 10 bases in between. The CDR3 loop spans 15 amino acids. Germline assignment: CDR1 SGHVS and CDR2 FQNEAQ.

The V and J genes are TRBV19 and TRBJ1-4; D is uncertain. The CDR3 spans 13 residues. Germline assignment: CDR1 LNHDA and CDR2 SQIVND (reference sequence). Trimming removed 5 bases at V and 1 base at J, with 5 bases between. DNA of the CDR3: TGTGCCAGTAGTCATATAACTAATGAAAAACTGTTTTTT. Protein sequence: CASSHITNEKLFF.

V and J are TRBV18 and TRBJ1-2; no firm D call. V shed 3 bases and J shed 2 bases, with 10 bases lying between them. The CDR3 is 14 residues long. Germline CDR1 KGHSH, CDR2 LQKENI. CDR3 protein: CASSPALENYGYTF. The CDR3 coding sequence is TGTGCCAGCTCACCGGCTTTAGAGAACTATGGCTACACCTTC.

J is TRBJ2-3 and V is TRBV24-1; 7 bases are shared with TRBD1. Germline trimming cut 10 bases from V and 1 base from J; bases unmatched to any gene: 4. Germline V gene sequence: CDR1 KGHDR, CDR2 SFDVKD. This CDR3 has 13 residues. CDR3: CATRQGGTDTQYF. In DNA, the CDR3 is TGTGCCACAAGACAGGGAGGCACAGATACGCAGTATTTT.

This chain joins TRBV18 and TRBJ1-6; possibly TRBD1 for D (5 bases). The CDR3 totals 15 residues. The V end lost 2 bases, the J end lost 6 bases, and 11 bases lay between the germline ends. In germline, CDR1 is KGHSH, CDR2 LQKENI. This CDR3 reads CASSPAGVSNSPLHF. CDR3 sequence (DNA): TGTGCCAGCTCACCAGCGGGGGTCAGTAATTCACCCCTCCACTTT.

The V call is TRBV7-8, the J call TRBJ1-6, with no clear D. Germline assignment: CDR1 SGHVS and CDR2 FQNEAQ. This CDR3 contains 15 residues. V lost 1 base and J 9 bases, leaving 13 bases between the germline ends. Here the CDR3 reads CASSLVGSSTSPLHF. The CDR3 DNA reads as TGTGCCAGCAGCTTAGTGGGGTCATCCACTTCACCCCTCCACTTT.

The chain combines TRBV7-2 with TRBJ1-2, with 7 bases matching TRBD1. Germline lookup yields CDR1 SGHTA and CDR2 FQGNSA. This CDR3 contains 16 residues. The V segment lost 6 bases and the J segment 2 bases; nucleotides outside the gene matches: 12. The CDR3 spells CASRSNRDSRNYGYTF. The CDR3 nucleotides read TGTGCCAGCAGGTCAAACCGGGACAGCAGAAACTATGGCTACACCTTC.

In its sample, this clone was seen a few times. The chain couples TRBV4-2 to TRBJ2-7, with 10 bases that match TRBD2. Germline CDR1 LGHNA, CDR2 YNFKEQ. The CDR3 consists of 16 residues. J lost 1 base, V lost 0 bases, and 3 bases had no gene match. For the CDR3, the DNA is TGTGCCAGCAGCCAAGATTCACTAGCGGGGTCCTACGAGCAGTACTTC. Translation gives CASSQDSLAGSYEQYF.

This clone was counted a single time. V usage is TRBV27 and J usage is TRBJ2-5; D unclear. V was cut by 2 bases and J by 4 bases, with 2 bases left in between. This CDR3 comprises 11 residues. CDR1 and CDR2 from the germline V gene are MNHEY and SMNVEV (reference sequence). In DNA, the CDR3 is TGTGCCAGCAGTTTAGGAGAGACCCAGTACTTC. It yields the protein CASSLGETQYF.